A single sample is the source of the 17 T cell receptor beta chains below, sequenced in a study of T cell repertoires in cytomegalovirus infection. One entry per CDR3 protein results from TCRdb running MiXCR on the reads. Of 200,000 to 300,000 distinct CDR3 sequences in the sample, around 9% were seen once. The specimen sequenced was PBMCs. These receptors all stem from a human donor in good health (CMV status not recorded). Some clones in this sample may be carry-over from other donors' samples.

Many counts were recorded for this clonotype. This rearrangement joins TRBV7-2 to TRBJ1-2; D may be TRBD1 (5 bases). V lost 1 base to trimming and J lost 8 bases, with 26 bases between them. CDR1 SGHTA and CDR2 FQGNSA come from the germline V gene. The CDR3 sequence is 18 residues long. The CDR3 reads CASSLDLSGTAQGRGYTF. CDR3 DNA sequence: TGTGCCAGCAGCTTAGACCTTTCTGGGACTGCCCAGGGTCGGGGCTACACCTTC.

The CDR3 coding sequence is TGTGCCAGCAGCGTACCCTCCCCTCGCGCAGATACGCAGTATTTT. This gives the protein CASSVPSPRADTQYF. The chain recombines TRBV7-2 with TRBJ2-3; no firm D call. The germline gives CDR1 SGHTA, CDR2 FQGNSA. Trimming removed 5 bases at V and 4 bases at J, with 16 bases between. The length of the CDR3 is 15 residues.

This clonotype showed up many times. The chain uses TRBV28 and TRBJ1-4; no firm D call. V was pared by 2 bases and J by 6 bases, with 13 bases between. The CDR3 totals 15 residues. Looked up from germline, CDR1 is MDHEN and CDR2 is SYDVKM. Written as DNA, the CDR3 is TGTGCCAGCAGTTTAATGGCGGGTTACGATGAAAAACTGTTTTTT. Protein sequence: CASSLMAGYDEKLFF.

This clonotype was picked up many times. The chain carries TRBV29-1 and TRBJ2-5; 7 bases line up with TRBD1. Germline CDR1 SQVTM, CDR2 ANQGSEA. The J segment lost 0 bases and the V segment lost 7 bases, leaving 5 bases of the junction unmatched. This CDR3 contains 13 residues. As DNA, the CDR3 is TGCAGCGGCACAGGGGCCAACCAAGAGACCCAGTACTTC. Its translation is CSGTGANQETQYF.

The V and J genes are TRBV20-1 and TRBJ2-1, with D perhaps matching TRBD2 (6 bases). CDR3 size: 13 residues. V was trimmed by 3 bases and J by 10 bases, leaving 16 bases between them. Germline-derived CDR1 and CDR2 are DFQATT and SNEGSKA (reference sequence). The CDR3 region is CSASTSYGREQFF. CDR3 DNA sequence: TGCAGTGCTAGTACTAGCTATGGTCGAGAGCAGTTCTTC.

The CDR3 DNA is TGCAGCGTGAACGGACTAGCGGGTTACGAGCAGTACTTC. Residues: CSVNGLAGYEQYF. This rearrangement joins TRBV29-1 to TRBJ2-7, with 11 nucleotides matching TRBD2. The CDR3 runs 13 residues. V gave up 6 bases and J gave up 4 bases; unmatched junction bases: 5. Germline-derived CDR1 and CDR2 are SQVTM and ANQGSEA.

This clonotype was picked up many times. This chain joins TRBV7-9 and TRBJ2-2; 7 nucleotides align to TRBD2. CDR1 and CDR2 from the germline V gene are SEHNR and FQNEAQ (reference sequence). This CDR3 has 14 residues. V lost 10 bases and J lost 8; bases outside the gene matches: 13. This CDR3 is CATRFPAGAGELFF. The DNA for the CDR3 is TGTGCCACTCGGTTTCCGGCGGGAGCGGGGGAGCTGTTTTTT. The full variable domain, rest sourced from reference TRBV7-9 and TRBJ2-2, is DTGVSQNPRHKITKRGQNVTFRCDPISEHNRLYWYRQTLGQGPEFLTYFQNEAQLEKSRLLSDRFSAERPKGSFSTLEIQRTEQGDSAMYLCATRFPAGAGELFFGEGSRLTVL.

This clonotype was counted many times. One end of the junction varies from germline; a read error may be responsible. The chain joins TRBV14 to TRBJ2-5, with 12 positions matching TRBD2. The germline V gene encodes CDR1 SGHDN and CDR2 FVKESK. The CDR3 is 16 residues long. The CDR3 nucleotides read TGTGCCAGCAGCCACGGACTAGCGGGATCCCAAGGGACCCAGTACTTC. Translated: CASSHGLAGSQGTQYF.

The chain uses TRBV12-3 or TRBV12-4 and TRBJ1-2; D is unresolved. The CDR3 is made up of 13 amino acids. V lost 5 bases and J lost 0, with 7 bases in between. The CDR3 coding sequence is TGTGCCAGCAGTATTGAAGCTAACTATGGCTACACCTTC. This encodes CASSIEANYGYTF.

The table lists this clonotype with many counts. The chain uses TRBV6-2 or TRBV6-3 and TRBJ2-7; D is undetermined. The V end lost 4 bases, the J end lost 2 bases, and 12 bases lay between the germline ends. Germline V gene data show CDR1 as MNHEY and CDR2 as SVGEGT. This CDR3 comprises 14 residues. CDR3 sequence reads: CASSWSTGAYEQYF. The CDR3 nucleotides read TGTGCCAGCAGTTGGTCCACCGGCGCCTACGAGCAGTACTTC.

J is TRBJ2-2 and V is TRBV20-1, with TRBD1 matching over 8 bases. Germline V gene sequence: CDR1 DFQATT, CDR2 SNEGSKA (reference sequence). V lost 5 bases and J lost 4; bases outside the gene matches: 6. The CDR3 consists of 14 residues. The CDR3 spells CSADRGGGTGELFF. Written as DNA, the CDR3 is TGCAGTGCTGACAGGGGAGGTGGCACCGGGGAGCTGTTTTTT.

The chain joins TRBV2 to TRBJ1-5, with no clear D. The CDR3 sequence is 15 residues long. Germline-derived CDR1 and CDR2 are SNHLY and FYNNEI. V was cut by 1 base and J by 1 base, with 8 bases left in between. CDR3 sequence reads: CASSEDTLSNQPQHF. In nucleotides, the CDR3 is TGTGCCAGCAGTGAAGATACCCTGAGCAATCAGCCCCAGCATTTT.

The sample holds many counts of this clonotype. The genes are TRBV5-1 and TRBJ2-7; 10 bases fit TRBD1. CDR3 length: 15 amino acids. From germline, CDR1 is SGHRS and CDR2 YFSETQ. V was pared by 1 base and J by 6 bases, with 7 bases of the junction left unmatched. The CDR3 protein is CASSLTGQGRFEQYF. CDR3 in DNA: TGCGCCAGCAGCTTGACGGGACAGGGGAGGTTCGAGCAGTACTTC.

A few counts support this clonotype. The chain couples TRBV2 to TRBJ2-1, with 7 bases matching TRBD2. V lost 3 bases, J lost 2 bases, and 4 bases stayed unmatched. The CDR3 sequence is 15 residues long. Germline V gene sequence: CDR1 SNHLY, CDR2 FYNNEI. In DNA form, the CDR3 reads TGTGCCAGCAGTGAGCGGGAGACCACCTACAATGAGCAGTTCTTC. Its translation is CASSERETTYNEQFF.

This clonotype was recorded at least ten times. This chain's CDR3 is CASSPTGRGSYEQYF. CDR3 sequence (DNA): TGTGCCAGCAGTCCTACGGGGAGGGGATCCTACGAGCAGTACTTC. The rearrangement joins TRBV28 to TRBJ2-7; 7 bases align to TRBD2. The germline gives CDR1 MDHEN, CDR2 SYDVKM. The CDR3 has 15 residues. V lost 5 bases, J lost 1 base, and 8 bases stayed unmatched.

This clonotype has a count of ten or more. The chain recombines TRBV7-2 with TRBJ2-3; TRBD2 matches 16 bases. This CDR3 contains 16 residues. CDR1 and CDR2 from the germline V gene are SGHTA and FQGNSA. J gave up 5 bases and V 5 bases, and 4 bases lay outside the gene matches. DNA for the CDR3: TGTGCCAGCAGCATGGGACTAGCGGGAGGGAAAGATACGCAGTATTTT. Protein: CASSMGLAGGKDTQYF.

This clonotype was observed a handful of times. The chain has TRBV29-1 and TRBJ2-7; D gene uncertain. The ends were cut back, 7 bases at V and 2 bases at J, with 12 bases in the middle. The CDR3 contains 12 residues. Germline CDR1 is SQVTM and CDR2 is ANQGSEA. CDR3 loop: CSARPTPYEQYF. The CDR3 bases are TGCAGCGCTCGACCTACTCCCTACGAGCAGTACTTC.